Presented here are 28 T cell receptor beta chains from one specimen sequenced in a study of T cells in Graves' hyperthyroidism and ophthalmopathy. There were TCR beta CDR3 regions amplified from RNA transcripts. TCR CDR3 underwent first-round RT-PCR with the HTBI primer set. TCRdb processed the multiplex PCR reads anew with MiXCR; each CDR3 protein has one entry. The table shows fewer than 650,000 distinct CDR3 sequences, with approximately 14% occurring only once. The sample taken for sequencing was blood. The receptors originated from a woman between 40 and 55 years old with Graves' hyperthyroidism.

V usage is TRBV5-4 and J usage is TRBJ1-1, with TRBD1 identical over 10 bases. Germline assignment: CDR1 SGHNT and CDR2 YYREEE (reference sequence). This CDR3 has 14 amino acids. J was trimmed by 3 bases and V by 5 bases; bases with no gene match: 4. The CDR3 sequence is CASRLGTGDTEAFF. CDR3 nucleotide sequence: TGTGCCAGCAGACTTGGGACAGGGGACACTGAAGCTTTCTTT.

The V gene is TRBV20-1, the J gene TRBJ2-5; 8 nucleotides line up with TRBD1. V trimming: 3 bases; J trimming: 5 bases; junction bases outside the gene matches: 8. Germline V CDR1 and CDR2: DFQATT, SNEGSKA (reference sequence). This CDR3 has 14 residues. The CDR3 region is CSASLTGAGETQYF. For the CDR3, the DNA is TGCAGTGCTAGTTTGACAGGGGCGGGGGAGACCCAGTACTTC.

The chain couples TRBV7-2 to TRBJ1-6; no firm D call. Germline CDR1 SGHTA, CDR2 FQGNSA. This CDR3 has 16 residues. V lost 2 bases and J lost 6, with 14 bases in between. This CDR3 is CASSLLAQRINSPLHF. The CDR3 DNA reads TGTGCCAGCAGCTTACTAGCGCAACGTATTAATTCACCCCTCCACTTT.

This clonotype was counted a few times. The gene calls are TRBV14 and TRBJ2-1; tentatively, D is TRBD1 (6 bases). Trimming took 1 base from V and 4 from J, leaving 14 bases between them. The CDR3 contains 16 residues. Germline V lookup: CDR1 SGHDN, CDR2 FVKESK. CDR3 sequence reads: CASSQGPQGFYNEQFF. For the CDR3, the DNA is TGTGCCAGCAGCCAAGGGCCACAGGGTTTTTACAATGAGCAGTTCTTC.

V and J are TRBV20-1 and TRBJ1-6; perhaps TRBD1 as D (6 bases). The V end was cut by 0 bases, the J end by 0 bases, with 12 bases between. CDR1 is DFQATT and CDR2 is SNEGSKA in the germline V gene (reference sequence). CDR3 length: 17 residues. CDR3 residues: CSARDNRESSYNSPLHF. CDR3 DNA: TGCAGTGCTAGAGATAACAGGGAGAGCTCCTATAATTCACCCCTCCACTTT.

This clonotype has a count of ten or more. The chain has TRBV20-1 and TRBJ2-1; tentative D call: TRBD2 (6 bases). V was cut by 2 bases and J by 2 bases, with 10 bases left in between. The CDR3 extends over 14 amino acids. Per the germline V gene, CDR1 is DFQATT and CDR2 is SNEGSKA (reference sequence). Here the CDR3 reads CSARLASAYNEQFF. CDR3 nucleotides: TGCAGTGCTAGACTGGCTAGCGCCTACAATGAGCAGTTCTTC.

There are many counts of this clonotype. The CDR3 DNA follows: TGCAGTGCCATGGCCAGGGGGGTGAACGAGCAGTACTTC. This gives the protein CSAMARGVNEQYF. The chain couples TRBV20-1 to TRBJ2-7, with D perhaps matching TRBD1 (7 bases). CDR1 and CDR2 (germline): DFQATT, SNEGSKA (reference sequence). Deletions cut 6 bases from V and 5 bases from J, with 17 bases between. This CDR3 has 13 amino acids.

This clonotype was counted many times. The chain uses TRBV20-1 and TRBJ2-3; weak D call: TRBD1 (5 bases). CDR1 is DFQATT and CDR2 is SNEGSKA in the germline V gene (reference sequence). Trimming took off 2 bases at V and 6 bases at J, with 15 bases between the two ends. This CDR3 is 14 amino acids long. The CDR3 coding sequence is TGCAGTGCTAGAATCGAGCTAGGGGCCGATACGCAGTATTTT. It yields the protein CSARIELGADTQYF.

There are many counts of this clonotype. V is TRBV12-3 or TRBV12-4 and J is TRBJ1-2; TRBD1 is a possible D gene (5 bases). There are 13 residues in the CDR3. Trimming stripped 3 bases from V and 6 bases from J, with 11 bases between. The CDR3 bases are TGTGCCAGCAGTTTGGTGCAGGGTCATGGCTACACCTTC. This gives the protein CASSLVQGHGYTF.

A single count supports this clonotype. This chain links TRBV7-2 with TRBJ2-3; the match to TRBD2 covers 7 bases. The V and J ends lost 3 bases and 4 bases, in that order; junction bases with no gene match: 7. From germline, CDR1 is SGHTA and CDR2 FQGNSA. The CDR3 is 15 amino acids. This CDR3 is CASSFLGGSPDTQYF. CDR3 coding DNA: TGTGCCAGCAGCTTTCTTGGCGGGAGTCCAGATACGCAGTATTTT.

In its sample, this clonotype was seen a few times. The V call is TRBV2, the J call TRBJ1-6; perhaps TRBD1 as D (5 bases). CDR1 SNHLY and CDR2 FYNNEI come from the germline V gene. With 6 bases removed from V and 9 bases from J, the gap between germline ends came to 12 bases. This CDR3 has 13 amino acids. The CDR3 nucleotides are TGTGCCAGCAGGGACACTGAAGGTTCACCCCTCCACTTT. Its protein is CASRDTEGSPLHF.

A single count supports this clonotype. A much larger clone differs from this one at a single base, so this may be a read error. The V call is TRBV6-2 or TRBV6-3, the J call TRBJ2-5; TRBD1 aligns across 10 bases. The J call may be incorrect, as the DNA end agrees better with TRBJ2-1. The CDR3 extends over 15 amino acids. CDR1 MNHEY and CDR2 SVGEGT come from the germline V gene. The CDR3 region is CASSFPGQGRETQFF. The CDR3 DNA reads as TGTGCCAGCAGTTTCCCGGGACAGGGGCGAGAGACCCAGTTCTTC.

This clonotype appeared many times. V gene TRBV27 combines with J gene TRBJ2-1; no reliable D call. The germline CDR1 and CDR2 sequences are MNHEY and SMNVEV (reference sequence). Trimming shortened V by 4 bases and J by 6 bases, and 10 bases separated the two germline ends. CDR3 size: 13 residues. CDR3 bases: TGTGCCAGCAGTTCCCGGGTTATCAATGAGCAGTTCTTC. Residues: CASSSRVINEQFF.

At least ten counts were recorded for this clonotype. The chain has TRBV12-3 or TRBV12-4 and TRBJ2-5; TRBD2 aligns across 8 bases. The ends lost 4 bases at V and 5 bases at J; junction bases unmatched: 9. This CDR3 is 15 amino acids long. CDR3 amino acids: CASSSTGTRGETQYF. CDR3 DNA: TGTGCCAGCAGTTCCACCGGGACTAGGGGTGAGACCCAGTACTTC.

The J gene is TRBJ1-5, the V gene TRBV5-5; 9 bases line up with TRBD1. Germline lookup yields CDR1 SGHKS and CDR2 YYEKEE (reference sequence). Unmatched junction bases numbered 10, after V lost 1 base and J lost 11 bases. The CDR3 length is 15 residues. The CDR3 sequence: CASSLQPGQGWAQHF. The CDR3 bases are TGTGCCAGCAGCTTGCAACCGGGACAGGGATGGGCCCAGCATTTT. The variable domain in full, with the rest retrieved from reference TRBV5-5 and TRBJ1-5, is DAGVTQSPTHLIKTRGQQVTLRCSPISGHKSVSWYQQVLGQGPQFIFQYYEKEERGRGNFPDRFSARQFPNYSSELNVNALLLGDSALYLCASSLQPGQGWAQHFGDGTRLSIL.

There are a few counts of this clonotype. The genes are TRBV12-3 or TRBV12-4 and TRBJ2-2; 8 bases align to TRBD1. The CDR3 spans 16 residues. V dropped 6 bases and J dropped 2; count of bases not matched to a gene: 8. For the CDR3, the DNA is TGTGCCAGCAGCAAGGGAACAGGGGGTAACACCGGGGAGCTGTTTTTT. Protein: CASSKGTGGNTGELFF.

This clonotype has just a few counts. The V call is TRBV15, the J call TRBJ2-1; TRBD1 matches 8 bases. This CDR3 has 15 amino acids. With 4 bases clipped from V and 4 bases from J, the junction kept 6 bases outside the gene matches. CDR1 LNHNV and CDR2 YYDKDF come from the germline V gene (reference sequence). Written as DNA, the CDR3 is TGTGCCACCAGCAAAGACAGGGGCAGGTACAATGAGCAGTTCTTC. This sequence encodes CATSKDRGRYNEQFF.

This clonotype has at least ten counts. The chain combines TRBV11-3 with TRBJ1-1, with D uncertain. Per the germline V gene, CDR1 is SGHNT and CDR2 is YENEEA. V lost 3 bases and J lost 11, with 19 bases in between. The CDR3 sequence is 14 residues long. The CDR3, as DNA: TGTGCCAGCAGCTTCTCCTCGGCCTTACCAGACGCTTTCTTT. It yields the protein CASSFSSALPDAFF.

Many counts were recorded for this clonotype. For the CDR3, the DNA is TGTGCCAGCAGTTTCCAGGGGGAGTGGGATCAGCCCCAGCATTTT. Protein: CASSFQGEWDQPQHF. The chain carries TRBV28 and TRBJ1-5; 7 nucleotides match TRBD1. The trim removed 3 bases at V and 5 bases at J, leaving 7 bases unmatched. Germline assignment: CDR1 MDHEN and CDR2 SYDVKM. CDR3 length equals 15 residues.

J is TRBJ1-6 and V is TRBV28; no reliable D call. The ends were cut back, 6 bases at V and 3 bases at J, with 12 bases in the middle. Germline values: CDR1 MDHEN, CDR2 SYDVKM. CDR3 length: 15 residues. The CDR3 sequence: CASRGFRDYNSPLHF. As DNA, the CDR3 is TGTGCCAGCAGGGGATTCCGGGACTATAATTCACCCCTCCACTTT.

A few counts support this clonotype. The rearrangement uses TRBV11-2 and TRBJ2-2, with 13 bases fitting TRBD2. With 1 base clipped from V and 6 bases from J, the junction kept 8 bases outside the gene matches. The CDR3 covers 18 residues. CDR1 is SGHAT and CDR2 is FQNNGV in the germline V gene. CDR3 sequence: CASSLGEWGLAGSGELFF. The CDR3 nucleotides are TGTGCCAGCAGCTTAGGGGAGTGGGGACTAGCGGGATCCGGGGAGCTGTTTTTT.

The CDR3, as DNA: TGTGCCATCAGTGGGGTAAGGGCCGACGCCGGGGAGCTGTTTTTT. This encodes CAISGVRADAGELFF. V usage is TRBV10-3 and J usage is TRBJ2-2; D call uncertain. The CDR3 sequence is 15 residues long. V shed 4 bases and J shed 6 bases, with 15 bases lying between them. CDR1 ENHRY and CDR2 SYGVKD come from the germline V gene.

Note on this clonotype: A much larger clone lies a single base off, so this may be a read error. The chain combines TRBV3-1 with TRBJ2-7; D perhaps matches TRBD2 (6 bases). CDR1 and CDR2 (germline): LGHDT, YNNKEL (reference sequence). V lost 0 bases and J 6 bases, leaving 15 bases between the germline ends. CDR3 length: 15 amino acids. The CDR3 nucleotides read TGTGCCAGCAGCCAAGATGGAGCGGGCCTAAGCGAGCAGTACTTC. Its protein product is CASSQDGAGLSEQYF.

In its sample, this clonotype was seen many times. V gene TRBV28 combines with J gene TRBJ2-3; D not certain. Germline loops: CDR1 MDHEN, CDR2 SYDVKM. Trimming removed 5 bases at V and 6 bases at J, with 18 bases between. The CDR3 is 15 residues long. CDR3 in amino acids: CASSPTGALGDTQYF. Here the CDR3 DNA reads TGTGCCAGCAGTCCTACGGGTGCCCTAGGGGATACGCAGTATTTT.

This clonotype appeared a few times. The J gene is TRBJ1-5, the V gene TRBV4-1; TRBD1 matches at 7 bases. CDR3 length equals 15 residues. V lost 3 bases to trimming and J lost 2 bases; unmatched junction nucleotides: 4. Germline V CDR1 and CDR2: MGHRA, YSYEKL. The CDR3 DNA reads TGCGCCAGCAGCCAGACAGGGAACGGCAATCAGCCCCAGCATTTT. Amino acids: CASSQTGNGNQPQHF.

This clonotype occurred many times. The chain joins TRBV3-1 to TRBJ1-2; 7 bases agree with TRBD1. The CDR3 length is 11 residues. Germline V gene lookup returns CDR1 LGHDT and CDR2 YNNKEL (reference sequence). The V and J ends lost 4 bases and 13 bases, in that order; junction bases with no gene match: 6. The CDR3 reads CASSRGQFFTF. The CDR3 region has the DNA TGTGCCAGCAGCCGGGGACAGTTCTTCACCTTC.

This clonotype was detected ten times or more. This sequence joins TRBV18 and TRBJ1-1; 10 nucleotides agree with TRBD1. The CDR3 has 17 residues. The ends lost 3 bases at V and 1 base at J; junction bases unmatched: 8. Per the germline V gene, CDR1 is KGHSH and CDR2 is LQKENI. The CDR3 sequence: CASSPTGGQGTNTEAFF. DNA for the CDR3: TGTGCCAGCTCACCCACCGGGGGACAGGGGACGAACACTGAAGCTTTCTTT.

The genes are TRBV10-3 and TRBJ1-1; D might be TRBD1 (5 bases). The CDR3 is 13 residues long. V lost 7 bases, J lost 3 bases, and 12 bases lay in between. Germline CDR1 reads ENHRY; CDR2 reads SYGVKD. The CDR3 region has the DNA TGTGCCATCAAGCGTACGGGGGACACTGAAGCTTTCTTT. This gives the protein CAIKRTGDTEAFF.